These T cell receptor beta chains were read from a single sample in a study of blood T cells in healthy people across ages. Each CDR3 protein is one row after TCRdb ran MiXCR on the 5' RACE reads. Found here are roughly 1,800,000 distinct CDR3 sequences, about 50% of them singletons; the top ten hold approximately 2.1%. The source material was blood. The receptor source for this set is a woman aged 40 to 55 in good health. The CDR3 runs from the conserved cysteine through the conserved F or W. Fields, in order: V gene, CDR3 protein.

V gene: TRBV29-1
CDR3 protein: CSANEGAKTQYF

V gene: TRBV10-3
CDR3 protein: CAIKPSEGANCGYTF

V gene: TRBV4-3
CDR3 protein: CASSLGILSNQPQHF

V gene: TRBV6-6
CDR3 protein: CASSYAQGRTDTQYF

V gene: TRBV4-2
CDR3 protein: CASSEASSRGRDTQYF

V gene: TRBV27
CDR3 protein: CASSATGRGEQYF

V gene: TRBV6-1
CDR3 protein: CASSEEGRFGDTQYF

V gene: TRBV11-2
CDR3 protein: CASSLDPQAGSYNEQFF

V gene: TRBV6-2/TRBV6-3
CDR3 protein: CASSRGLFNQPQHF

V gene: TRBV6-6
CDR3 protein: CASSYKEGEYF

V gene: TRBV5-1
CDR3 protein: CASSLSQYAQYF

V gene: TRBV7-2
CDR3 protein: CASSLYRGSNTGELFF

V gene: TRBV12-3/TRBV12-4
CDR3 protein: CASSLMAGNQPQHF

V gene: TRBV5-1
CDR3 protein: CASSLLGQGNTDTQYF

V gene: TRBV6-2/TRBV6-3
CDR3 protein: CASSFAGTGNTEAFF

V gene: TRBV3-1
CDR3 protein: CASSQDVAGGWNEQFF

V gene: TRBV5-1
CDR3 protein: CASRHRDLPHAEQYF

V gene: TRBV7-2
CDR3 protein: CASSSSNQVWGYTF

V gene: TRBV6-2/TRBV6-3
CDR3 protein: CASSYLDRGGGQPQHF

V gene: TRBV6-2/TRBV6-3
CDR3 protein: CASSYSRSSRPYEQYF

V gene: TRBV6-5
CDR3 protein: CASLPRGDSNQPQHF

V gene: TRBV2
CDR3 protein: CASTGRYQETQYF

V gene: TRBV6-1
CDR3 protein: CASSEGDRGGYEQYF

V gene: TRBV27
CDR3 protein: CASRPSGGAGYGYTF

V gene: TRBV29-1
CDR3 protein: CSVANSGANVLTF

V gene: TRBV5-1
CDR3 protein: CASSLTSFATDTQYF

V gene: TRBV7-7
CDR3 protein: CASSLAVREGLQETQYF